The following is a T cell receptor beta chain sequence with its context. The antigen remains undetermined. CDR1 is WSHSY and CDR2 is SAAADI in the germline V gene. The CDR3 is made up of 13 amino acids. V was clipped by 6 bases and J by 7 bases, with 16 bases between them. If patients had autoimmune disease history or systemic immunosuppression, they were excluded. The data were taken from a study of OX40 agonist ivuxolimab in advanced cancers. On the study more broadly: At 0.01 to 10 mg/kg, ivuxolimab was administered intravenously to patients every 2 weeks. Cancers in dose escalation were hepatocellular, melanoma, renal cell and head and neck. Study findings and constraints: Clonal expansion was among the lowest in partial responders at 0.1-3.0 mg/kg, especially CD8+.

Clones were sequenced by immunoSEQ multiplex PCR, and TCRdb holds only the in-frame ones, with some missing. The sample lists approximately 100,000 clones; roughly 90% were seen once. The V gene is TRBV10-2, the J gene TRBJ2-7, with D tentatively TRBD1 (6 bases). The TCR originated in an adult with an advanced solid tumor such as melanoma, head and neck, liver or kidney cancer. The sample here was CD4+ or CD8+ T cells sorted from blood, taken in a trial of the OX40 agonist ivuxolimab. The CDR3 here is CASSPGHLREQYF. The CDR3 nucleotides read TGCGCCAGCAGCCCGGGACACCTACGAGAGCAGTACTTC.